This T cell receptor (beta chain) appears in the sequencing data of a study of a mutant IDH1 vaccine in newly diagnosed glioma. At the level of the study: Patients got their first vaccination 4-6 weeks after radiotherapy alone, or with temozolomide cycles. Previous treatment comprised radiotherapy, temozolomide, or both, mostly both.

This clone was seen only a few times. What it binds is unknown. Libraries were prepared by immunoSEQ multiplex PCR; TCRdb keeps only in-frame clonotypes and omits some of them. The sample carries roughly 52,000 clones, roughly four fifths recorded once. Trimming cost V 1 base and J 6 bases; bases outside gene matches: 10. The CDR3 spans 17 residues. Germline V CDR1 and CDR2: KGHSH, LQKENI. Time point: week 35, safety follow-up. The study gave 300 ug of mutant IDH1 20-mer peptide per vaccine dose, with topical imiquimod. The patients received vaccinations eight times, in weeks 1, 3, 5, 7, 11, 15, 19 and 23. Each donor presented with a new WHO grade 3 or 4 astrocytoma that tested IDH1-mutant and showed ATRX loss.

This receptor was identified in a man aged 40-49 years with glioma. This chain uses TRBV18 with TRBJ2-1, with 9 bases identical to TRBD2. The starting material was PBMCs, obtained from a glioma patient whose treatment included an IDH1 peptide vaccine. CDR3 coding DNA: TGTGCCAGCTCACCACGGTCTAGCGGGATGGCCCGCAATGAGCAGTTCTTC. The encoded protein is CASSPRSSGMARNEQFF.